Listed here are 15 T cell receptor beta chains from one sample, sequenced in a study of shared clonotypes between healthy human individuals. Clones were sequenced by immunoSEQ multiplex PCR, and TCRdb holds only the in-frame ones, with some missing. The table records about 2 million clones, roughly 95% of them present only once. Naive CD8 populations comprised CD45RO-negative cells positively selected for CCR7, excluding terminally differentiated effector memory CD45RA+ cells. The specimen sequenced was naive CD8+ T cells sorted from blood. The receptors derive from a man between 18 and 35 years old in good health.

In nucleotides, the CDR3 is TGTGCCAGCAGCAGGGACCAAGTGATCCCTGAAGCTTTCTTT. Translating it yields CASSRDQVIPEAFF. V gene TRBV5-6 combines with J gene TRBJ1-1, with a possible D match to TRBD1 (5 bases). In germline, CDR1 is SGHDT, CDR2 YYEEEE. The V and J ends lost 4 bases and 6 bases respectively, with 16 bases between them. This CDR3 has 14 amino acids.

The genes are TRBV11-3 and TRBJ2-2; D unresolved. V lost 2 bases, J lost 0 bases, and 13 bases lay in between. Per the germline V gene, CDR1 is SGHNT and CDR2 is YENEEA. There are 17 residues in the CDR3. The CDR3 nucleotides are TGTGCCAGCAGCTTAAGGTTCGGCGGTTCGAACACCGGGGAGCTGTTTTTT. Its translation: CASSLRFGGSNTGELFF.

The count of this clone is one. The CDR3 nucleotides are TGTGCCAGCAGACTGAACAGGGGGGCCTACGAGCAGTACTTC. This gives the protein CASRLNRGAYEQYF. The V call is TRBV6-5, the J call TRBJ2-7, with 8 bases matching TRBD1. CDR1 MNHEY and CDR2 SVGAGI come from the germline V gene. The length of the CDR3 is 14 residues. V gave up 6 bases and J gave up 2 bases; unmatched junction bases: 6.

The chain has TRBV7-2 and TRBJ1-4; D is unclear. Germline loops: CDR1 SGHTA, CDR2 FQGNSA. The CDR3 is 13 residues long. V was pared by 1 base and J by 5 bases, with 5 bases between. The CDR3 protein is CASSLDLNEKLFF. CDR3 bases: TGTGCCAGCAGCTTAGATCTCAATGAAAAACTGTTTTTT.

The CDR3 DNA follows: TGTGCCAGCAGTTCCCTGGGGCAGGGGACCTACGAGCAGTACTTC. It encodes CASSSLGQGTYEQYF. The chain links TRBV27 to TRBJ2-7; tentative D call: TRBD1 (6 bases). Germline assignment: CDR1 MNHEY and CDR2 SMNVEV (reference sequence). The CDR3 loop spans 15 amino acids. The V and J ends lost 4 bases and 2 bases respectively, with 15 bases between them.

The V gene is TRBV5-1, the J gene TRBJ1-1; D remains unclear. The length of the CDR3 is 15 residues. V dropped 1 base and J dropped 1 base, with 11 bases sitting between them. The germline CDR1 and CDR2 sequences are SGHRS and YFSETQ. This CDR3 is CASSLFFPGNTEAFF. CDR3 nucleotides: TGCGCCAGCAGCTTGTTCTTTCCGGGGAACACTGAAGCTTTCTTT.

The rearrangement joins TRBV27 to TRBJ2-3; the D is unclear. Per the germline V gene, CDR1 is MNHEY and CDR2 is SMNVEV (reference sequence). With 6 bases removed from V and 2 bases from J, the gap between germline ends came to 9 bases. The CDR3 spans 13 residues. Here the CDR3 reads CASSPIDTDTQYF. In DNA form, the CDR3 reads TGTGCCAGCAGCCCCATAGACACAGATACGCAGTATTTT.

Here the CDR3 DNA reads TGTGCCAGCAGCTGGGATATGTCCCACGAGCAGTACTTC. Translated: CASSWDMSHEQYF. The chain couples TRBV27 to TRBJ2-7; D uncertain. V dropped 6 bases and J dropped 5 bases, with 14 bases sitting between them. The CDR3 has 13 amino acids. Looked up from germline, CDR1 is MNHEY and CDR2 is SMNVEV (reference sequence).

CDR3 bases: TGTGCCAGCAGCACCGGACAGGGCCACACTGAAGCTTTCTTT. This encodes CASSTGQGHTEAFF. The chain employs TRBV7-8 and TRBJ1-1; TRBD1 matches 8 bases. CDR3 length: 14 amino acids. Unmatched junction bases numbered 5, after V lost 5 bases and J lost 3 bases. Germline V gene lookup returns CDR1 SGHVS and CDR2 FQNEAQ.

The chain uses TRBV30 and TRBJ1-1; 8 nucleotides line up with TRBD1. This CDR3 has 13 residues. Germline V gene data show CDR1 as GTSNPN and CDR2 as SVGIG (reference sequence). V was pared by 2 bases and J by 3 bases, with 2 bases of the junction left unmatched. Here the CDR3 reads CAWSNRGDTEAFF. CDR3 DNA sequence: TGTGCCTGGAGTAACAGGGGGGACACTGAAGCTTTCTTT. The variable domain in full, completed from reference TRBV30 and TRBJ1-1, reads SQTIHQWPATLVQPVGSPLSLECTVEGTSNPNLYWYRQAAGRGLQLLFYSVGIGQISSEVPQNLSASRPQDRQFILSSKKLLLSDSGFYLCAWSNRGDTEAFFGQGTRLTVV.

In this sample, this clone turned up a few times. This sequence joins TRBV2 and TRBJ1-6; D gene unclear. Trimming took 3 bases from V and 7 from J, leaving 7 bases between them. Germline lookup yields CDR1 SNHLY and CDR2 FYNNEI. This CDR3 is 13 amino acids long. CDR3 sequence (DNA): TGTGCCAGCAGTGACCCCACCAATTCACCCCTCCACTTT. Translated: CASSDPTNSPLHF.

A remark on this clone: The sample carries other DNA sequences with the same CDR3. The chain couples TRBV30 to TRBJ2-7; D is unresolved. CDR3 length: 13 amino acids. Germline lookup yields CDR1 GTSNPN and CDR2 SVGIG (reference sequence). V lost 0 bases, J lost 6 bases, and 12 bases lay in between. Here the CDR3 DNA reads TGTGCCTGGAGTGTACTGGGTTCCGGCGAGCAGTACTTC. Translating it yields CAWSVLGSGEQYF.

J is TRBJ1-4 and V is TRBV27; no clear D. The V gene's germline CDR1 is MNHEY and CDR2 SMNVEV (reference sequence). Trimming cost V 1 base and J 2 bases, with 11 bases left between them. This CDR3 spans 16 amino acids. The CDR3 nucleotides are TGTGCCAGCAGTTTATTGGTTGGGTCGACTAATGAAAAACTGTTTTTT. Residues: CASSLLVGSTNEKLFF. Based on the CDR3 plus reference TRBV27 and TRBJ1-4, the full variable domain is EAQVTQNPRYLITVTGKKLTVTCSQNMNHEYMSWYRQDPGLGLRQIYYSMNVEVTDKGDVPEGYKVSRKEKRNFPLILESPSPNQTSLYFCASSLLVGSTNEKLFFGSGTQLSVL.

The CDR3 sequence: CASSWRGNTGELFF. CDR3 nucleotide sequence: TGCGCCAGCAGCTGGCGGGGGAACACCGGGGAGCTGTTTTTT. The chain has TRBV4-1 and TRBJ2-2; maybe TRBD2 (6 bases). V was pared by 5 bases and J by 1 base, with 8 bases between. The CDR3 loop spans 14 amino acids. Germline values: CDR1 MGHRA, CDR2 YSYEKL.

CDR3 protein: CASSLGGYRIGELFF. The CDR3 DNA is TGTGCCAGCAGCTTGGGGGGTTATAGGATCGGGGAGCTGTTTTTT. This sequence joins TRBV7-2 and TRBJ2-2, with D possibly TRBD2 on 6 matching bases. The CDR3 is 15 residues long. V was cut by 3 bases and J by 7 bases, with 15 bases left in between. The germline gives CDR1 SGHTA, CDR2 FQGNSA.